These T cell receptor beta chains were read from a single sample in a study of blood T cell repertoires in COVID-19. TCRdb keeps only in-frame clones here, not all; method: immunoSEQ multiplex PCR. The sample yields about 250,000 clones, 82% seen once. Specimen: peripheral blood. The receptors were gathered from a woman of 80 years or more with active or convalescent COVID-19. The CDR3 runs from the conserved cysteine through the conserved F or W. The D gene is left open where the match is weak. Not every row has a clone size; where given, it reads once, few, many or a size class.

clone_size j_call d_call v_call cdr3_aa cdr3_nt
- TRBJ2-7 - TRBV21-1 CASSPRTVSSYEQYF TGTGCCAGCAGCCCGCGGACTGTAAGCTCCTACGAGCAGTACTTC
few TRBJ2-7 - TRBV10-1 CASSRGNSYEQYF TGCGCCAGCAGCAGGGGAAACTCCTACGAGCAGTACTTC
- TRBJ2-7 - TRBV18 CASSPAVTTITYEQYF TGTGCCAGCTCACCAGCGGTTACTACAATAACCTACGAGCAGTACTTC
- TRBJ2-1 TRBD2 TRBV7-2 CASSRTSGANEQFF TGTGCCAGCAGCCGGACTAGCGGCGCCAATGAGCAGTTCTTC
- TRBJ1-2 - TRBV4-2 CASSQDLDINYGYTF TGTGCCAGCAGCCAAGATTTGGACATAAACTATGGCTACACCTTC
many TRBJ1-4 - TRBV5-5 CASSWGVRTNEKLFF TGTGCCAGCAGCTGGGGGGTCAGGACTAATGAAAAACTGTTTTTT
- TRBJ2-1 - TRBV3-1/TRBV3-2 CASSQVGLNNEQFF TGTGCCAGCAGCCAAGTGGGACTGAACAATGAGCAGTTCTTC
- TRBJ2-2 TRBD1 TRBV11-2 CASSFRGRRAGELFF TGTGCCAGCAGCTTCAGGGGGCGTCGTGCCGGGGAGCTGTTTTTT
- TRBJ2-3 - TRBV9 CASSVVGDGTDTQYF TGTGCCAGCAGCGTAGTAGGGGATGGCACAGATACGCAGTATTTT
- TRBJ1-3 - TRBV4-1 CASSQEDLVANSGNTIYF TGCGCCAGCAGCCAAGAGGACTTAGTAGCGAACTCTGGAAACACCATATATTTT
- TRBJ2-3 - TRBV28 CASSLVVSDYTDTQYF TGTGCCAGCAGTTTAGTTGTTAGCGACTACACAGATACGCAGTATTTT
once TRBJ1-6 TRBD1 TRBV6-1 CASSDDRGHNSPLHF TGTGCCAGCAGTGACGACAGGGGCCATAATTCACCCCTCCACTTT
- TRBJ2-5 - TRBV4-2 CASSQDAEAGHGTQYF TGTGCCAGCAGCCAAGATGCCGAGGCAGGGCACGGGACCCAGTACTTC
- TRBJ2-1 TRBD2 TRBV18 CASSPREGAGEQFF TGTGCCAGCTCACCACGGGAGGGAGCCGGTGAGCAGTTCTTC
once TRBJ1-1 TRBD1 TRBV19 CASSIRQGRNEAFF TGTGCCAGTAGTATCAGACAGGGACGCAATGAAGCTTTCTTT
- TRBJ1-5 - TRBV5-1 CASSFGGASQPQHF TGCGCCAGCAGCTTTGGAGGGGCGAGTCAGCCCCAGCATTTT
few TRBJ1-1 - TRBV5-4 CASSLRHMNTEAFF TGTGCCAGCAGCTTACGACATATGAACACTGAAGCTTTCTTT
once TRBJ2-1 TRBD2 TRBV7-2 CASSLTSGRLSEQFF TGTGCCAGCAGCCTGACTAGCGGGAGACTCAGTGAGCAGTTCTTC
- TRBJ1-4 TRBD1 TRBV5-1 CASSLSGTENEKLFF TGCGCCAGCAGCCTCTCCGGGACAGAGAACGAAAAACTGTTTTTT
- TRBJ1-2 TRBD1 TRBV10-3 CAISESRGTGGFQYYYGYTF TGTGCCATCAGTGAGTCGAGAGGGACAGGGGGCTTTCAATACTACTATGGCTACACCTTC